This T cell receptor beta chain stems from a study of T-cell memory formation after mild COVID-19. Regarding the study as a whole: Day 15 to 85 contracting clones showed balanced CD4/CD8; day 15 to 37 expanders favored CD4+.

TCRdb processed the 5' RACE reads anew with MiXCR; each CDR3 protein has one entry. In the table there are 250,000 to 300,000 distinct CDR3 sequences, under 8.5% of which are singletons. This clonotype was observed at least ten times. The target antigen is unknown. The CDR3 totals 13 residues. Germline V gives CDR1 SGHTA, CDR2 FQGNSA. V was clipped by 6 bases and J by 5 bases, with 13 bases between them. The rearrangement uses TRBV7-2 and TRBJ1-1; maybe TRBD1 (5 bases). The specimen sequenced was PBMCs or a T cell subset sorted from them (not recorded which). This clonotype was sampled from a man aged 18-30 years who had mild COVID-19 (a few samples of this study predate the infection). Cell type and time point are not known. CDR3 residues: CASRQDRSTEAFF. The DNA for the CDR3 is TGTGCCAGCAGACAGGATAGGAGTACTGAAGCTTTCTTT.